This TCR beta chain was identified during a study of T-cell reconstitution after alpha-beta-depleted transplantation in children. Study-level points and caveats: Diversity and T-cell counts at one year after transplant derived mostly from new T cells. Two months or so post-transplant, alpha-beta T cells reportedly derived from several hundred expanded graft clones. Surviving thymic progenitors and recipient T cells were the source of high TCRbeta diversity at day 60 in some patients.

The library targeted TCRbeta and was prepared with unique molecular identifiers. Each CDR3 protein gets one entry after TCRdb re-called the PCR reads with MiXCR. The data hold roughly 49,000 distinct CDR3 sequences, with 9.2% observed a single time. This clonotype was picked up many times. Its antigen is unknown. V lost 5 bases and J lost 0, with 7 bases in between. Germline loops: CDR1 SGHTA, CDR2 FQGNSA. This CDR3 spans 13 amino acids. This TCR was sampled from a male patient aged 2 to 10 who had a stem cell transplant for chronic granulomatous disease, so the T cells may come from the graft donor. Here the sequenced sample was PBMCs, mostly from graft donor cells, taken 60 days after TCRalphabeta/CD19-depleted stem cell transplant. The J gene is TRBJ1-1, the V gene TRBV7-2; TRBD1 might be the D (5 bases). CDR3 loop: CASSRGMNTEAFF. CDR3 DNA: TGTGCCAGCAGCCGGGGGATGAACACTGAAGCTTTCTTT.